This TCR beta chain was sequenced for a study of cytomegalovirus exposure and HLA in healthy donors. Study-wide results and limits: In an earlier analysis, productive rearrangement rates for most beta V segments clustered near 87% or 30%. Among CMV-associated TCR beta chains, most appeared HLA-restricted in a later analysis. The authors listed approximately 160 TCR beta chains as cytomegalovirus-associated. Follow-up analysis found HLA locus-dependent TCR association rates, highest for DRB1 and lowest for HLA-C.

A multiplex PCR was run with 60 Vbeta primers and 13 Jbeta primers. Clones were sequenced by immunoSEQ multiplex PCR, and TCRdb holds only the in-frame ones, with some missing. Here the sample spans roughly 100,000 clones, 70% being singletons. Trimming took off 5 bases at V and 5 bases at J, with 9 bases between the two ends. Germline V gene lookup returns CDR1 SEHNR and CDR2 FQNEAQ (reference sequence). This CDR3 comprises 13 residues. About this clone: What it recognizes is unknown.

This TCR was recovered from a man aged 35 to 55 in good health and CMV-seropositive. What was sequenced was PBMCs. The chain couples TRBV7-9 to TRBJ2-2, with D perhaps TRBD2 (6 bases). In nucleotides, the CDR3 is TGTGCCAGCAGCGAGGCGGGGACCGGGGAGCTGTTTTTT. Protein product: CASSEAGTGELFF.